Listed here are 16 T cell receptor beta chains from one sample, sequenced in a study of blood T cell repertoires in COVID-19. Here immunoSEQ multiplex PCR was the method, and the copy in TCRdb shows in-frame clones only, minus some. The sample shows about 150,000 clones, 88% of them seen only once. The specimen sequenced was peripheral blood. The source of these receptors is a human donor in a cohort sampled during active COVID-19.

The chain couples TRBV11-2 to TRBJ2-1; 15 positions agree with TRBD2. The germline CDR1 and CDR2 sequences are SGHAT and FQNNGV. This CDR3 has 18 residues. V shed 2 bases and J 6 bases; nucleotides not matched to a gene: 8. The CDR3 loop reads CASSLMVSGLAGGNEQFF. DNA for the CDR3: TGTGCCAGCAGCTTAATGGTATCGGGACTAGCGGGAGGCAATGAGCAGTTCTTC.

This clone was recorded only once. The chain links TRBV19 to TRBJ2-7; 10 bases match TRBD2. CDR3 length: 14 amino acids. Germline lookup yields CDR1 LNHDA and CDR2 SQIVND (reference sequence). V was clipped by 10 bases and J by 5 bases; unmatched bases: 11. CDR3 in amino acids: CATSDSGGMNEQYF. In DNA form, the CDR3 reads TGTGCCACCTCGGATAGCGGGGGGATGAACGAGCAGTACTTC.

This clone was counted only a few times. The chain uses TRBV7-2 and TRBJ2-1, with D perhaps matching TRBD1 (5 bases). Germline V lookup: CDR1 SGHTA, CDR2 FQGNSA. CDR3 size: 16 residues. With 1 base removed from V and 2 bases from J, the gap between germline ends came to 12 bases. The CDR3 DNA is TGTGCCAGCAGCTTAGATAGCCAGGGTCCCTACAATGAGCAGTTCTTC. Translated, it gives CASSLDSQGPYNEQFF.

The chain carries TRBV7-2 and TRBJ2-2; TRBD1 is a possible D gene (5 bases). V was clipped by 5 bases and J by 4 bases, with 8 bases between them. Germline V CDR1 and CDR2: SGHTA, FQGNSA. CDR3 size: 13 residues. The CDR3 is CASSGGATGELFF. For the CDR3, the DNA is TGTGCCAGCAGCGGTGGGGCCACCGGGGAGCTGTTTTTT.

The gene calls are TRBV9 and TRBJ2-3; maybe TRBD2 (6 bases). Germline assignment: CDR1 SGDLS and CDR2 YYNGEE. CDR3 length: 13 residues. V gave up 7 bases and J gave up 6 bases, with 15 bases separating them. Here the CDR3 reads CASARDSWDTQYF. The DNA of the CDR3 is TGTGCCAGCGCGCGGGATAGTTGGGATACGCAGTATTTT.

The chain employs TRBV19 and TRBJ1-1, with a weak D call TRBD1 (5 bases). CDR1 and CDR2 (germline): LNHDA, SQIVND (reference sequence). Trimming pared 3 bases from V and 2 bases from J, leaving 13 bases between. CDR3 length: 15 residues. The CDR3: CASSIPYGGNTEAFF. The CDR3 bases are TGTGCCAGTAGTATCCCGTACGGGGGAAACACTGAAGCTTTCTTT.

This chain links TRBV9 with TRBJ2-2; TRBD2 matches 10 bases. V lost 5 bases and J lost 0; bases outside the gene matches: 7. The CDR3 consists of 17 residues. Germline V gives CDR1 SGDLS, CDR2 YYNGEE. The CDR3 DNA reads TGTGCCAGCAGTGGTCGAGCGGGGGGGCCGAACACCGGGGAGCTGTTTTTT. Its protein is CASSGRAGGPNTGELFF.

The chain is built from TRBV15 and TRBJ2-3; tentative D call: TRBD2 (7 bases). Germline V CDR1 and CDR2: LNHNV, YYDKDF (reference sequence). The V gene lost 8 bases and the J gene lost 1 base, with 19 bases spanning the gap. This CDR3 region has 16 residues. CDR3 bases: TGTGCCACCGCCAGAGGGCGGGGGCAACGCACAGATACGCAGTATTTT. Its protein is CATARGRGQRTDTQYF.

The rearrangement uses TRBV9 and TRBJ2-3; 11 bases line up with TRBD2. V was clipped by 6 bases and J by 1 base; unmatched bases: 7. CDR1 SGDLS and CDR2 YYNGEE come from the germline V gene. The CDR3 extends over 16 amino acids. The CDR3: CASTPGLAGGTDTQYF. CDR3 nucleotide sequence: TGTGCCAGCACCCCCGGACTAGCGGGCGGCACAGATACGCAGTATTTT.

This chain uses TRBV5-1 with TRBJ2-1; weak D call: TRBD2 (5 bases). Deletions cut 1 base from V and 5 bases from J, with 10 bases between. The CDR3 is 14 residues long. The germline V gene has CDR1 SGHRS and CDR2 YFSETQ. CDR3 loop: CASSLRTDNNEQFF. CDR3 bases: TGCGCCAGCAGCTTGCGGACTGACAACAATGAGCAGTTCTTC.

This chain uses TRBV5-1 with TRBJ2-3, with a tentative D call TRBD2 (6 bases). The V end lost 3 bases, the J end lost 2 bases, and 13 bases lay between the germline ends. The CDR3 has 15 residues. Germline values: CDR1 SGHRS, CDR2 YFSETQ. The CDR3 nucleotides read TGCGCCAGCAGCTCCTCCACTAGCACCACAGATACGCAGTATTTT. This sequence encodes CASSSSTSTTDTQYF.

The chain combines TRBV6-5 with TRBJ1-1, with 8 nucleotides matching TRBD1. Germline CDR1 and CDR2: MNHEY and SVGAGI. Trimming took 7 bases from V and 1 from J; bases not matched to a gene: 8. This CDR3 is built from 15 residues. As DNA, the CDR3 is TGTGCCAGCAAAGACAGGGGAAGACAGAACACTGAAGCTTTCTTT. Translated, it gives CASKDRGRQNTEAFF.

The chain couples TRBV9 to TRBJ2-1; 10 nucleotides agree with TRBD2. V shed 0 bases, J shed 5 bases, and the junction held 11 bases outside the gene matches. The CDR3 has 18 residues. Germline CDR1 is SGDLS and CDR2 is YYNGEE. The CDR3 protein is CASSVVPIGLAVNNEQFF. In DNA, the CDR3 is TGTGCCAGCAGCGTAGTGCCTATCGGACTAGCGGTGAACAATGAGCAGTTCTTC.

The chain carries TRBV6-2 or TRBV6-3 and TRBJ1-5; D remains unclear. CDR1 and CDR2 (germline): MNHEY, SVGEGT. Trimming took off 2 bases at V and 10 bases at J, with 12 bases between the two ends. The CDR3 sequence is 13 residues long. CDR3 bases: TGTGCCAGCAGTTACCCTACCCCCCAACCCCAGCATTTT. Translating gives CASSYPTPQPQHF.

V usage is TRBV19 and J usage is TRBJ2-3; weak D call: TRBD2 (5 bases). Per the germline V gene, CDR1 is LNHDA and CDR2 is SQIVND (reference sequence). Deletions cut 7 bases from V and 1 base from J, with 9 bases between. This CDR3 has 13 amino acids. The CDR3 loop is CASKAERTDTQYF. CDR3 bases: TGTGCCAGTAAAGCGGAACGCACAGATACGCAGTATTTT.

Comments on this clone: This same CDR3 is encoded by further DNA sequences in the sample. The rearrangement uses TRBV18 and TRBJ1-1; D unresolved. The CDR3 contains 13 residues. CDR1 and CDR2 from the germline V gene are KGHSH and LQKENI. V gave up 2 bases and J gave up 1 base, with 5 bases separating them. Written as DNA, the CDR3 is TGTGCCAGCTCACCAGGGAGGAACACTGAAGCTTTCTTT. It translates to CASSPGRNTEAFF.